The rows below give T cell receptor beta chains drawn from one sample of a study of blood T cell repertoires in COVID-19. The table came from immunoSEQ multiplex PCR; TCRdb's copy has only in-frame clones and leaves some out. The sample consists of more than 85,000 clones, approximately 90% of them appearing once. Sequencing used peripheral blood. The receptors originated from a man between 60 and 75 years old with acute or convalescent COVID-19. CDR3s include the opening cysteine and the closing phenylalanine or tryptophan. Fields, in order: clone size, J gene, V gene, D gene, CDR3 DNA, CDR3 protein. A D gene is named only where the DNA matches it firmly. Clone sizes are given selectively: once, few, many, or a class where the clone is expanded.

clone size: .
J gene: TRBJ2-4
V gene: TRBV18
D gene: .
CDR3 DNA: TGTGCCAGCTCACCAACTCCGGGACACGAATACTTC
CDR3 protein: CASSPTPGHEYF

clone size: .
J gene: TRBJ2-7
V gene: TRBV19
D gene: TRBD1
CDR3 DNA: TGTGCCAGTAGTATAACGGAGGACAGGACTTACGAGCAGTACTTC
CDR3 protein: CASSITEDRTYEQYF

clone size: .
J gene: TRBJ1-4
V gene: TRBV6-6
D gene: TRBD1
CDR3 DNA: TGTGCCAGCAGCGACAGGGCTAATGAAAAACTGTTTTTT
CDR3 protein: CASSDRANEKLFF

clone size: .
J gene: TRBJ2-1
V gene: TRBV14
D gene: .
CDR3 DNA: TGTGCCAGCAGCCTAGGGGGTGTGGAGCAGTTCTTC
CDR3 protein: CASSLGGVEQFF

clone size: .
J gene: TRBJ1-6
V gene: TRBV6-6
D gene: .
CDR3 DNA: TGTGCCAGCAGTTACGACTCCCGGTCACCCCTCCACTTT
CDR3 protein: CASSYDSRSPLHF

clone size: .
J gene: TRBJ2-2
V gene: TRBV11-3
D gene: .
CDR3 DNA: TGTGCCAGCAGCTTATTTCCCGGGGCCGGGGAGCTGTTTTTT
CDR3 protein: CASSLFPGAGELFF

clone size: .
J gene: TRBJ2-3
V gene: TRBV14
D gene: .
CDR3 DNA: TGTGCCAGCAGCCAAGATCCCCGGGATACGCAGTATTTT
CDR3 protein: CASSQDPRDTQYF

clone size: .
J gene: TRBJ2-2
V gene: TRBV4-3
D gene: TRBD1
CDR3 DNA: TGCGCCAGCAGCCTCACAGGGGGCGTCACCGGGGAGCTGTTTTTT
CDR3 protein: CASSLTGGVTGELFF

clone size: .
J gene: TRBJ1-6
V gene: TRBV15
D gene: .
CDR3 DNA: TGTGCCACCAGCAGAGACAGGGGTGTAGGGAATTCACCCCTCCACTTT
CDR3 protein: CATSRDRGVGNSPLHF

clone size: .
J gene: TRBJ2-3
V gene: TRBV6-5
D gene: TRBD2
CDR3 DNA: TGTGCCAGCAGTTACTGGGCGGGAGGGCCAGATACGCAGTATTTT
CDR3 protein: CASSYWAGGPDTQYF

clone size: .
J gene: TRBJ2-7
V gene: TRBV27
D gene: .
CDR3 DNA: TGTGCCAGCAGTTTATCTACAGGAACCTACGAGCAGTACTTC
CDR3 protein: CASSLSTGTYEQYF

clone size: few
J gene: TRBJ2-3
V gene: TRBV4-3
D gene: TRBD1
CDR3 DNA: TGCGCCAGCAGCCAAGAGACAGGGCTCACACGCACAGATACGCAGTATTTT
CDR3 protein: CASSQETGLTRTDTQYF

clone size: once
J gene: TRBJ2-3
V gene: TRBV28
D gene: .
CDR3 DNA: TGTGCCAGCAGTTTAGGGACTCTTGCTAGCACAGATACGCAGTATTTT
CDR3 protein: CASSLGTLASTDTQYF

clone size: .
J gene: TRBJ2-4
V gene: TRBV28
D gene: .
CDR3 DNA: TGTGCCAGCAGGTTTGCAGGGGAAGCCAAAAACATTCAGTACTTC
CDR3 protein: CASRFAGEAKNIQYF

clone size: .
J gene: TRBJ2-7
V gene: TRBV6-5
D gene: .
CDR3 DNA: TGTGCCAGCAGTTACCGAGGGTTGCGCGAGCAGTACTTC
CDR3 protein: CASSYRGLREQYF

clone size: .
J gene: TRBJ1-1
V gene: TRBV9
D gene: .
CDR3 DNA: TGTGCCAGCAGCGAAAGAAACCGGGACATTGGTGAAGCTTTCTTT
CDR3 protein: CASSERNRDIGEAFF

clone size: .
J gene: TRBJ1-2
V gene: TRBV4-2
D gene: .
CDR3 DNA: TGTGCCAGCGGGCGGCAGGGAATCGGCTATGGCTACACCTTC
CDR3 protein: CASGRQGIGYGYTF

clone size: .
J gene: TRBJ2-7
V gene: TRBV4-1
D gene: TRBD2
CDR3 DNA: TGCGCCAGCAGCCAAGGTATCGCGGGAGGAACCTACGAGCAGTACTTC
CDR3 protein: CASSQGIAGGTYEQYF

clone size: .
J gene: TRBJ2-7
V gene: TRBV2
D gene: TRBD2
CDR3 DNA: TGTGCCAGCAGTCCGGGACTAGATCTCGAGCAGTACTTC
CDR3 protein: CASSPGLDLEQYF

clone size: .
J gene: TRBJ1-2
V gene: TRBV18
D gene: .
CDR3 DNA: TGTGCCAGCTCACTCGAACACGGCTACACCTTC
CDR3 protein: CASSLEHGYTF

clone size: .
J gene: TRBJ2-3
V gene: TRBV7-2
D gene: TRBD1
CDR3 DNA: TGTGCTTCCACAGGGGCGCTTAGAGATACGCAGTATTTT
CDR3 protein: CASTGALRDTQYF

clone size: .
J gene: TRBJ2-5
V gene: TRBV19
D gene: .
CDR3 DNA: TGTGCCAGTAGCCCCGGGGTTCAAGAGACCCAGTACTTC
CDR3 protein: CASSPGVQETQYF

clone size: .
J gene: TRBJ2-1
V gene: TRBV7-2
D gene: .
CDR3 DNA: TGTGCCAGCAGCTTAGGCGCGAACAATGAGCAGTTCTTC
CDR3 protein: CASSLGANNEQFF

clone size: .
J gene: TRBJ2-3
V gene: TRBV28
D gene: .
CDR3 DNA: TGTGCCAGCAGTTGGGGCATGAATACGCAGTATTTT
CDR3 protein: CASSWGMNTQYF

clone size: .
J gene: TRBJ2-5
V gene: TRBV25-1
D gene: .
CDR3 DNA: TGTGCCACTCAAGAACAGAAAAACCAAGAGACCCAGTACTTC
CDR3 protein: CATQEQKNQETQYF

clone size: .
J gene: TRBJ1-2
V gene: TRBV6-6
D gene: .
CDR3 DNA: TGTGCCAGCAGTTACTCTCCGGGGGGCTACACCTTC
CDR3 protein: CASSYSPGGYTF

clone size: .
J gene: TRBJ1-2
V gene: TRBV5-4
D gene: TRBD1
CDR3 DNA: TGTGCCAGCAGCTTGGTGTCAGGGGGACTGGTGGACTATGGCTACACCTTC
CDR3 protein: CASSLVSGGLVDYGYTF

clone size: .
J gene: TRBJ2-7
V gene: TRBV7-2
D gene: TRBD1
CDR3 DNA: TGTGCCAGCAGCTTGGACAGGGCCTCCTACGAGCAGTACTTC
CDR3 protein: CASSLDRASYEQYF

clone size: once
J gene: TRBJ1-1
V gene: TRBV10-2
D gene: .
CDR3 DNA: TGCGCCAGCAGTGAACTCAGGGGCACTGAAGCTTTCTTT
CDR3 protein: CASSELRGTEAFF

clone size: .
J gene: TRBJ1-5
V gene: TRBV2
D gene: .
CDR3 DNA: TGTGCCAGCGCCCGACGGGGCCGGGGGGGCAATCAGCCCCAGCATTTT
CDR3 protein: CASARRGRGGNQPQHF

clone size: .
J gene: TRBJ1-5
V gene: TRBV27
D gene: .
CDR3 DNA: TGTGCCAGCAGTTTAGCGGCAGGGGTGGGCCAGCCCCAGCATTTT
CDR3 protein: CASSLAAGVGQPQHF

clone size: .
J gene: TRBJ1-4
V gene: TRBV10-3
D gene: .
CDR3 DNA: TGTGCCATCAGTGAGTCGCCGGGGGGTAATGAAAAACTGTTTTTT
CDR3 protein: CAISESPGGNEKLFF

clone size: .
J gene: TRBJ2-7
V gene: TRBV6-5
D gene: .
CDR3 DNA: TGTGCCAGCAGTTACCAAAACGCTCGGGAGCAGTACTTC
CDR3 protein: CASSYQNAREQYF

clone size: .
J gene: TRBJ1-4
V gene: TRBV7-2
D gene: TRBD1
CDR3 DNA: TGTGCCAGCAGCTCTCAGACAGGGGAAGGCGAAAAACTGTTTTTT
CDR3 protein: CASSSQTGEGEKLFF

clone size: .
J gene: TRBJ1-4
V gene: TRBV4-1
D gene: TRBD1
CDR3 DNA: TGCGCCAGCAGCCGGAAAGGGACAGGGGATTATGAAAAACTGTTTTTT
CDR3 protein: CASSRKGTGDYEKLFF

clone size: .
J gene: TRBJ1-1
V gene: TRBV19
D gene: .
CDR3 DNA: TGTGCCAGTAGTATAGATCGAGGGAGTAGGACTGAAGCTTTCTTT
CDR3 protein: CASSIDRGSRTEAFF

clone size: .
J gene: TRBJ1-4
V gene: TRBV9
D gene: TRBD1
CDR3 DNA: TGTGCCAGCAGCGTGGAGGGGGACAGGAGGGGTGAAAAACTGTTTTTT
CDR3 protein: CASSVEGDRRGEKLFF

clone size: .
J gene: TRBJ2-5
V gene: TRBV19
D gene: TRBD1
CDR3 DNA: TGTGCCAGTAGTATAGGACAGGGGGTGGGAGAGACCCAGTACTTC
CDR3 protein: CASSIGQGVGETQYF

clone size: .
J gene: TRBJ1-2
V gene: TRBV30
D gene: TRBD1
CDR3 DNA: TGTGCCTGGGGCCCGGGACAGGGGAGCTACACCTTC
CDR3 protein: CAWGPGQGSYTF

clone size: .
J gene: TRBJ2-7
V gene: TRBV7-9
D gene: .
CDR3 DNA: TGTGCCAGCAGCTTAGGGGAAGCAGGGCGGTACGAGCAGTACTTC
CDR3 protein: CASSLGEAGRYEQYF

clone size: .
J gene: TRBJ2-7
V gene: TRBV6-2/TRBV6-3
D gene: .
CDR3 DNA: TGTGCCAGCAGTTACCCGGGATGGAGCTACGAGCAGTACTTC
CDR3 protein: CASSYPGWSYEQYF

clone size: .
J gene: TRBJ2-7
V gene: TRBV19
D gene: .
CDR3 DNA: TGTGCCAGTAGTGCCCGGACACCCCCCTACGAGCAGTACTTC
CDR3 protein: CASSARTPPYEQYF

clone size: .
J gene: TRBJ1-6
V gene: TRBV6-5
D gene: .
CDR3 DNA: TGTGCCAGCAGGAGTTATAATTCACCCCTCCACTTT
CDR3 protein: CASRSYNSPLHF

clone size: .
J gene: TRBJ2-1
V gene: TRBV7-9
D gene: .
CDR3 DNA: TGTGCCAGCAGCTTAGGGGGTAGCGTTAATGAGCAGTTCTTC
CDR3 protein: CASSLGGSVNEQFF

clone size: .
J gene: TRBJ1-1
V gene: TRBV7-9
D gene: .
CDR3 DNA: TGTGCCAGCAGCTTACGGGGGAACACTGAAGCTTTCTTT
CDR3 protein: CASSLRGNTEAFF

clone size: .
J gene: TRBJ2-3
V gene: TRBV28
D gene: .
CDR3 DNA: TGTGCCATCGCACAACCTAGCACAGATACGCAGTATTTT
CDR3 protein: CAIAQPSTDTQYF

clone size: .
J gene: TRBJ2-7
V gene: TRBV6-2/TRBV6-3
D gene: TRBD2
CDR3 DNA: TGTGCCAGCAGTCCCGGGACTAACTACGAGCAGTACTTC
CDR3 protein: CASSPGTNYEQYF

clone size: .
J gene: TRBJ2-2
V gene: TRBV13
D gene: TRBD2
CDR3 DNA: TGTGCCAGCAGCCTCGGACTAGCGGGAGTGTACACCGGGGAGCTGTTTTTT
CDR3 protein: CASSLGLAGVYTGELFF

clone size: .
J gene: TRBJ2-5
V gene: TRBV6-5
D gene: TRBD1
CDR3 DNA: TGTGCCAGCAGTCCCGGGACAGGGGGAGGAGAGACCCAGTACTTC
CDR3 protein: CASSPGTGGGETQYF

clone size: .
J gene: TRBJ2-1
V gene: TRBV9
D gene: TRBD2
CDR3 DNA: TGTGCCAGCAGCGTAGGGACTAGCGGTTTATACAATGAGCAGTTCTTC
CDR3 protein: CASSVGTSGLYNEQFF

clone size: .
J gene: TRBJ1-4
V gene: TRBV3-1/TRBV3-2
D gene: TRBD1
CDR3 DNA: TGTGCCAGCAGCCACCAGACAGGGAAGGCTGAAAAACTGTTTTTT
CDR3 protein: CASSHQTGKAEKLFF

clone size: once
J gene: TRBJ1-4
V gene: TRBV2
D gene: .
CDR3 DNA: TGTGCCAGCACCCCGGGCAGGGGTGGAGAAAAACTGTTTTTT
CDR3 protein: CASTPGRGGEKLFF

clone size: .
J gene: TRBJ2-3
V gene: TRBV11-3
D gene: .
CDR3 DNA: TGTGCCAGCAGCTATTATCAGGATACGCAGTATTTT
CDR3 protein: CASSYYQDTQYF

clone size: .
J gene: TRBJ2-3
V gene: TRBV4-2
D gene: .
CDR3 DNA: TGTGCCAGCAGCCAAAGCCAGGCGGATACGCAGTATTTT
CDR3 protein: CASSQSQADTQYF

clone size: .
J gene: TRBJ2-3
V gene: TRBV18
D gene: .
CDR3 DNA: TGTGCCAGCTCACCATTTGGGGACTCCGCTGGGGATACGCAGTATTTT
CDR3 protein: CASSPFGDSAGDTQYF

clone size: once
J gene: TRBJ1-2
V gene: TRBV19
D gene: TRBD1
CDR3 DNA: TGTGCCAGTAGTGGACAGGGCCGGGGCTATGGCTACACCTTC
CDR3 protein: CASSGQGRGYGYTF

clone size: .
J gene: TRBJ2-1
V gene: TRBV19
D gene: TRBD2
CDR3 DNA: TGTGCCAGTAGCCGGGGGGTGGGTGAGCAGTTCTTC
CDR3 protein: CASSRGVGEQFF

clone size: .
J gene: TRBJ1-1
V gene: TRBV5-1
D gene: .
CDR3 DNA: TGCGCCAGCAGCTTGCTGCCAGGTGATGAAGCTTTCTTT
CDR3 protein: CASSLLPGDEAFF

clone size: once
J gene: TRBJ1-5
V gene: TRBV5-1
D gene: .
CDR3 DNA: TGCGCCAGCAGCTTGGGCGGAGCAGGGGAAGGTCAGCCCCAGCATTTT
CDR3 protein: CASSLGGAGEGQPQHF